These 27 T cell receptor beta chains were sequenced from one sample in a study of OX40 agonist ivuxolimab in advanced cancers. Method: immunoSEQ multiplex PCR; TCRdb's copy keeps in-frame clones and lacks some. The data hold some 150,000 clones, with about 93% observed a single time. The material was CD4+ or CD8+ T cells sorted from blood, obtained in a trial of the OX40 agonist ivuxolimab. Every receptor here comes from an adult with an advanced solid tumor such as melanoma, head and neck, liver or kidney cancer.

DNA of the CDR3: TGTGCCACCGCCGGAGGGCGGACTTCTTTGAGCACAGATACGCAGTATTTT. This codes for CATAGGRTSLSTDTQYF. The V and J genes are TRBV28 and TRBJ2-3; D might be TRBD2 (6 bases). V lost 10 bases and J 0 bases, leaving 23 bases between the germline ends. Germline CDR1 reads MDHEN; CDR2 reads SYDVKM. This CDR3 is built from 17 residues.

The V and J genes are TRBV6-4 and TRBJ2-1, with TRBD2 identical over 7 bases. Unmatched junction bases numbered 2, after V lost 0 bases and J lost 9 bases. Germline loops: CDR1 MRHNA, CDR2 SNTAGT. The CDR3 extends over 13 amino acids. CDR3 sequence: CASSDSWEGEQFF. The CDR3 region has the DNA TGTGCCAGCAGTGACTCCTGGGAGGGTGAGCAGTTCTTC.

The J gene is TRBJ1-1, the V gene TRBV7-9; weak D call: TRBD1 (5 bases). The CDR3 sequence is 15 residues long. Trimming removed 3 bases at V and 5 bases at J, with 16 bases between. Germline V CDR1 and CDR2: SEHNR, FQNEAQ (reference sequence). DNA of the CDR3: TGTGCCAGCAGCTTTAGAAGGGGTCCACAAACTGAAGCTTTCTTT. Encoded protein: CASSFRRGPQTEAFF.

This clone was detected only once. The chain carries TRBV6-6 and TRBJ1-3; D is uncertain. The CDR3 sequence is 11 residues long. V gave up 7 bases and J gave up 3 bases, with 4 bases separating them. Per the germline V gene, CDR1 is MNHNY and CDR2 is SVGAGI (reference sequence). CDR3 in DNA: TGTGCCAGCAAGAATGGAAACACCATATATTTT. Protein: CASKNGNTIYF.

This chain uses TRBV7-6 with TRBJ2-5; the D gene could be TRBD1 or TRBD2 (5 bases each). V lost 1 base and J 4 bases, leaving 10 bases between the germline ends. The germline V gene has CDR1 SGHVS and CDR2 FNYEAQ. The CDR3 is made up of 14 amino acids. CDR3 in DNA: TGTGCCAGCAGCTTAGTGGCTGGGGGAGAGACCCAGTACTTC. This translates into CASSLVAGGETQYF.

The V gene is TRBV2, the J gene TRBJ2-1; TRBD2 agrees at 11 bases. Trimming removed 10 bases from V and 2 bases from J; junction bases left unmatched: 1. The CDR3 is 13 amino acids. CDR1 SNHLY and CDR2 FYNNEI come from the germline V gene. In DNA form, the CDR3 reads TGTGCCAAGGGACTAGCGGCCTACAATGAGCAGTTCTTC. Amino acid sequence: CAKGLAAYNEQFF.

This chain joins TRBV7-2 and TRBJ2-5; D gene ambiguous. The V end was cut by 2 bases, the J end by 2 bases, with 9 bases between. The CDR3 sequence is 14 residues long. Germline-derived CDR1 and CDR2 are SGHTA and FQGNSA. CDR3 loop: CASSLFRVQETQYF. The CDR3 DNA reads as TGTGCCAGCAGCTTATTTCGCGTTCAAGAGACCCAGTACTTC.

This chain connects TRBV5-1 to TRBJ2-5, with a possible D match to TRBD1 (6 bases). Per the germline V gene, CDR1 is SGHRS and CDR2 is YFSETQ. CDR3 size: 15 residues. Trimming pared 4 bases from V and 3 bases from J, leaving 16 bases between. CDR3 in DNA: TGCGCCAGCAGCCTACAGGGAGTAACGGAAGAGACCCAGTACTTC. This sequence encodes CASSLQGVTEETQYF. Full variable domain (missing parts from reference TRBV5-1 and TRBJ2-5): KAGVTQTPRYLIKTRGQQVTLSCSPISGHRSVSWYQQTPGQGLQFLFEYFSETQRNKGNFPGRFSGRQFSNSRSEMNVSTLELGDSALYLCASSLQGVTEETQYFGPGTRLLVL.

This sequence joins TRBV5-6 and TRBJ2-3; TRBD2 matches 13 bases. The V and J ends lost 1 base and 2 bases, in that order; junction bases with no gene match: 4. Germline V gene data show CDR1 as SGHDT and CDR2 as YYEEEE. This CDR3 has 17 amino acids. CDR3: CASSLFGLAGATDTQYF. CDR3 sequence (DNA): TGTGCCAGCAGCTTGTTCGGACTAGCGGGGGCCACAGATACGCAGTATTTT.

V usage is TRBV7-3 and J usage is TRBJ2-7; tentatively, D is TRBD2 (5 bases). Germline V CDR1 and CDR2: SGHTA, FQGTGA. V was trimmed by 5 bases and J by 9 bases, leaving 20 bases between them. The CDR3 extends over 14 amino acids. CDR3 loop: CASSVSRVIGVQYF. CDR3 nucleotides: TGTGCCAGCAGCGTCAGTCGGGTAATCGGGGTGCAGTACTTC.

J is TRBJ2-7 and V is TRBV28, with 8 bases matching TRBD2. The germline V gene encodes CDR1 MDHEN and CDR2 SYDVKM. V lost 3 bases, J lost 5 bases, and 12 bases stayed unmatched. This CDR3 contains 16 residues. CDR3 sequence: CASSFTTGTSFHEQYF. In nucleotides, the CDR3 is TGTGCCAGCAGTTTTACGACCGGGACTAGTTTCCACGAGCAGTACTTC.

This rearrangement joins TRBV14 to TRBJ2-7; TRBD1 matches at 7 bases. The V gene end was trimmed by 0 bases and the J gene end by 2 bases; junction bases not matched to a gene: 10. The length of the CDR3 is 17 residues. CDR1 and CDR2 (germline): SGHDN, FVKESK. Written as DNA, the CDR3 is TGTGCCAGCAGCCAAGATCATACGAGGGGGCGACCCTACGAGCAGTACTTC. The encoded protein is CASSQDHTRGRPYEQYF.

J is TRBJ1-1 and V is TRBV5-1; the D is unclear. This CDR3 has 15 amino acids. Trimming shortened V by 0 bases and J by 6 bases, and 15 bases separated the two germline ends. CDR1 is SGHRS and CDR2 is YFSETQ in the germline V gene. The CDR3 spells CASSLGSPSEPEAFF. CDR3 sequence (DNA): TGCGCCAGCAGCTTGGGGAGCCCTTCCGAGCCTGAAGCTTTCTTT.

Details on this clone: One end of the junction varies from germline; a read error may be responsible. CDR3 residues: CAWRLRGRPNF. CDR3 sequence (DNA): TGTGCCTGGAGGTTGCGCGGGAGGCCGAACTTC. The rearrangement links TRBV30 to TRBJ2-4; TRBD2 agrees at 8 bases. CDR3 length equals 11 residues. Per the germline V gene, CDR1 is GTSNPN and CDR2 is SVGIG (reference sequence).

The CDR3: CASSLRQASGGTEAFF. CDR3 sequence (DNA): TGCGCCAGCAGCCTACGACAGGCATCAGGCGGCACTGAAGCTTTCTTT. The gene calls are TRBV5-1 and TRBJ1-1, with a possible D match to TRBD1 (6 bases). The CDR3 extends over 16 amino acids. V lost 4 bases, J lost 4 bases, and 20 bases lay in between. Germline V CDR1 and CDR2: SGHRS, YFSETQ.

This clone has more than one count but fewer than ten. The gene calls are TRBV7-2 and TRBJ1-5; no clear D. Germline CDR1 reads SGHTA; CDR2 reads FQGNSA. The V and J ends lost 5 bases and 8 bases respectively, with 13 bases between them. CDR3 length: 13 residues. The CDR3 reads CASSPETAEPQHF. The CDR3 DNA reads as TGTGCCAGCAGCCCAGAGACTGCGGAGCCCCAGCATTTT.

For the CDR3, the DNA is TGTGCCAGCGGAGAGGGGGGGCATACAGATACGCAGTATTTT. It yields the protein CASGEGGHTDTQYF. The chain couples TRBV6-5 to TRBJ2-3; maybe TRBD2 (7 bases). The CDR3 runs 14 residues. CDR1 and CDR2 from the germline V gene are MNHEY and SVGAGI. The V gene lost 8 bases and the J gene lost 3 bases, with 15 bases spanning the gap.

The chain has TRBV29-1 and TRBJ2-3; D possibly uses TRBD1 or TRBD2 (5 bases each). V was shortened by 4 bases and J by 0 bases, with 8 bases between the two germline ends. Germline CDR1 is SQVTM and CDR2 is ANQGSEA. This CDR3 has 13 amino acids. In DNA, the CDR3 is TGCAGCGTTGGGGGGTCAAGCACAGATACGCAGTATTTT. Encoded protein: CSVGGSSTDTQYF.

The chain combines TRBV4-3 with TRBJ1-5, with D hard to call. CDR3 length equals 14 residues. Trimming took 4 bases from V and 2 from J, leaving 9 bases between them. Germline CDR1 LGHNA, CDR2 YSLEER. CDR3 sequence: CASSREVGNQPQHF. As DNA, the CDR3 is TGCGCCAGCAGCCGGGAGGTGGGCAATCAGCCCCAGCATTTT.

The genes are TRBV5-1 and TRBJ2-2; possible D gene TRBD2, 6 bases. The ends were cut back, 6 bases at V and 2 bases at J, with 17 bases in the middle. The CDR3 contains 16 residues. The germline gives CDR1 SGHRS, CDR2 YFSETQ. CDR3 protein: CASNEGSGVNTGELFF. CDR3 nucleotides: TGCGCCAGCAATGAGGGGTCGGGGGTCAACACCGGGGAGCTGTTTTTT.

This chain uses TRBV10-3 with TRBJ2-7; D remains unclear. Germline values: CDR1 ENHRY, CDR2 SYGVKD. The CDR3 extends over 14 amino acids. The V end lost 2 bases, the J end lost 5 bases, and 13 bases lay between the germline ends. CDR3 sequence: CAISEGVRIHEQYF. CDR3 bases: TGTGCCATCAGTGAGGGGGTTCGGATCCACGAGCAGTACTTC.

The chain couples TRBV10-3 to TRBJ1-3; D is unresolved. The CDR3 extends over 12 amino acids. V was shortened by 10 bases and J by 0 bases, with 7 bases between the two germline ends. Germline V gene data show CDR1 as ENHRY and CDR2 as SYGVKD. CDR3 sequence: CASTSSGNTIYF. The CDR3 DNA reads as TGTGCCAGCACAAGCTCTGGAAACACCATATATTTT.

To note about this clone: This sample includes further DNA sequences coding for the same CDR3. V is TRBV28 and J is TRBJ2-6; D tentatively reads TRBD1 or TRBD2 (7 bases each). CDR3 length equals 15 residues. Trimming stripped 6 bases from V and 4 bases from J, with 13 bases between. CDR1 and CDR2 (germline): MDHEN, SYDVKM. For the CDR3, the DNA is TGTGCCAGCAGCCAGGGGGGGCGGGGGGCCAACGTCCTGACTTTC. Translated, it gives CASSQGGRGANVLTF.

The chain carries TRBV27 and TRBJ1-1, with TRBD1 matching 10 bases. This CDR3 has 15 amino acids. The V and J ends lost 4 bases and 7 bases, in that order; junction bases with no gene match: 9. Germline V gene sequence: CDR1 MNHEY, CDR2 SMNVEV (reference sequence). The chain's CDR3 is CASSSLGQGPFEAFF. The CDR3 DNA sequence: TGTGCCAGCAGTTCCCTGGGACAGGGGCCCTTTGAAGCTTTCTTT.

The chain couples TRBV19 to TRBJ2-4, with a possible D match to TRBD1 (6 bases). The V gene's germline CDR1 is LNHDA and CDR2 SQIVND (reference sequence). The CDR3 totals 13 residues. Trimming took off 5 bases at V and 8 bases at J, with 13 bases between the two ends. The CDR3 protein is CASSVTGRDIQYF. The CDR3, as DNA: TGTGCCAGTAGTGTGACAGGTCGGGACATTCAGTACTTC. The entire variable domain, with the rest obtained from reference TRBV19 and TRBJ2-4, is as follows: DGGITQSPKYLFRKEGQNVTLSCEQNLNHDAMYWYRQDPGQGLRLIYYSQIVNDFQKGDIAEGYSVSREKKESFPLTVTSAQKNPTAFYLCASSVTGRDIQYFGAGTRLSVL.

The genes are TRBV28 and TRBJ1-5, with D tentatively TRBD1 (6 bases). CDR3 size: 14 residues. Trimming pared 2 bases from V and 7 bases from J, leaving 12 bases between. Germline values: CDR1 MDHEN, CDR2 SYDVKM. The DNA for the CDR3 is TGTGCCAGCAGTTTAAGGGGGTTAGGGCAGCCCCAGCATTTT. Translating it yields CASSLRGLGQPQHF. Full variable domain (outside the CDR3, taken from reference TRBV28 and TRBJ1-5): DVKVTQSSRYLVKRTGEKVFLECVQDMDHENMFWYRQDPGLGLRLIYFSYDVKMKEKGDIPEGYSVSREKKERFSLILESASTNQTSMYLCASSLRGLGQPQHFGDGTRLSIL.

The chain links TRBV9 to TRBJ2-1, with 8 bases aligning to TRBD2. CDR1 is SGDLS, CDR2 YYNGEE, per germline. V shed 1 base and J 2 bases; nucleotides not matched to a gene: 2. The CDR3 is made up of 15 amino acids. The CDR3, as DNA: TGTGCCAGCAGCGTACGAGCGGGAGCCTACAATGAGCAGTTCTTC. This translates into CASSVRAGAYNEQFF. Full variable domain (remainder filled in from reference TRBV9 and TRBJ2-1): DSGVTQTPKHLITATGQRVTLRCSPRSGDLSVYWYQQSLDQGLQFLIQYYNGEERAKGNILERFSAQQFPDLHSELNLSSLELGDSALYFCASSVRAGAYNEQFFGPGTRLTVL.